A selection of T cell receptor beta chains follows, all from one sample in a study of shared clonotypes between healthy human individuals. Method: immunoSEQ multiplex PCR; TCRdb's copy keeps in-frame clones and lacks some. This table has roughly 1.4 million clones, approximately 98.5% appearing once. The sequencing sample was made of naive CD4+ T cells sorted from blood. All receptors derive from a man younger than 45 in good health. CDR3s include the opening cysteine and the closing phenylalanine or tryptophan. The order of the fields is J gene, D gene, CDR3 length, V gene, CDR3 DNA, CDR3 protein. D genes are given only for firm matches.

TRBJ1-1,TRBD1,16,TRBV11-2,TGTGCCAGCAGTTTGGGACAGGGGGTTTGGAACACTGAAGCTTTCTTT,CASSLGQGVWNTEAFF
TRBJ2-5,TRBD2,15,TRBV9,TGTGCCAGCAGCGTTTACGCGGGAGATCGGGAGACCCAGTACTTC,CASSVYAGDRETQYF
TRBJ1-5,NA,17,TRBV18,TGTGCCAGCTCGATCCTGGACTCATACGGGGGCAATCAGCCCCAGCATTTT,CASSILDSYGGNQPQHF
TRBJ2-6,NA,14,TRBV7-6,TGTGCCAGCAGCTTAGGTTCTGGGGCCAACGTCCTGACTTTC,CASSLGSGANVLTF
TRBJ1-3,NA,15,TRBV6-5,TGTGCCAGCAGTCGACAGCACTACTCTGGAAACACCATATATTTT,CASSRQHYSGNTIYF
TRBJ2-2,NA,15,TRBV7-9,TGTGCCAGCAGCCTCGGGAGAACGAACACCGGGGAGCTGTTTTTT,CASSLGRTNTGELFF
TRBJ2-3,TRBD1,18,TRBV11-2,TGTGCCAGCAGCCTATCCCCATCCTGGCAGGGGGCCACAGATACGCAGTATTTT,CASSLSPSWQGATDTQYF
TRBJ2-7,NA,11,TRBV2,TGTGCCAGCACACCAGCGTACGAGCAGTACTTC,CASTPAYEQYF
TRBJ2-5,TRBD1,13,TRBV5-1,TGCGCCAGCAGCCCTGGGACAGTAGAGACCCAGTACTTC,CASSPGTVETQYF
TRBJ1-2,TRBD1,13,TRBV6-4,TGTGCCAGCAGCCCGGGACAGTACTATGGCTACACCTTC,CASSPGQYYGYTF
TRBJ1-1,TRBD1,17,TRBV9,TGTGCCAGCCTCCTTCCCCCGGGACAGTTAAAAGTCGCTGAAGCTTTCTTT,CASLLPPGQLKVAEAFF
TRBJ1-5,NA,15,TRBV9,TGTGCCAGCAGCGAAACAGGTCAGTCCTCTTTGCCCCAGCATTTT,CASSETGQSSLPQHF
TRBJ2-5,NA,12,TRBV5-1,TGCGCCAGCAGTCTGGGTCAAGAGACCCAGTACTTC,CASSLGQETQYF